Each of the 29 T cell receptor beta chains below was sequenced from the same sample in a study of TIL therapy for anti-PD-1-resistant metastatic lung cancer. Time point here: pre-treatment sample, taken before nivolumab and TIL therapy. The immunoSEQ assay was v3. Sequenced by immunoSEQ multiplex PCR; TCRdb stores in-frame clones only, minus some. The repertoire holds 36,000 or so clones, with 70% to 75% as singletons. The sequences come from blood, collected at baseline. All receptors derive from a person aged 25 to 85 with non-small cell lung cancer.

Written as DNA, the CDR3 is TGTGCCAGCAGCTCTCGGACAGGGGATTGGGGTTCCTATGGCTACACCTTC. This gives the protein CASSSRTGDWGSYGYTF. V is TRBV7-8 and J is TRBJ1-2, with 9 bases aligning to TRBD1. The CDR3 covers 17 residues. The V gene end was trimmed by 4 bases and the J gene end by 4 bases; junction bases not matched to a gene: 13. The germline gives CDR1 SGHVS, CDR2 FQNEAQ.

The CDR3 protein is CAGNRVRDSYEQYF. CDR3 sequence (DNA): TGTGCCGGCAACCGCGTCAGGGACTCCTACGAGCAGTACTTC. The chain couples TRBV6-5 to TRBJ2-7; D perhaps matches TRBD1 (5 bases). CDR1 is MNHEY, CDR2 SVGAGI, per germline. Trimming took 11 bases from V and 0 from J, leaving 17 bases between them. The CDR3 runs 14 residues.

The chain has TRBV18 and TRBJ2-6, with 8 bases lining up with TRBD1. CDR3 length: 17 amino acids. V gave up 1 base and J gave up 2 bases; unmatched junction bases: 4. Germline CDR1 is KGHSH and CDR2 is LQKENI. The CDR3 region is CASSPLGQGTGANVLTF. Written as DNA, the CDR3 is TGTGCCAGCTCACCACTCGGACAGGGTACTGGGGCCAACGTCCTGACTTTC. Supplemented by reference TRBV18 and TRBJ2-6, the full variable domain reads NAGVMQNPRHLVRRRGQEARLRCSPMKGHSHVYWYRQLPEEGLKFMVYLQKENIIDESGMPKERFSAEFPKEGPSILRIQQVVRGDSAAYFCASSPLGQGTGANVLTFGAGSRLTVL.

The genes are TRBV4-2 and TRBJ1-4; TRBD1 agrees at 9 bases. Unmatched junction bases numbered 10, after V lost 6 bases and J lost 8 bases. Per germline, CDR1 LGHNA and CDR2 YNFKEQ. The CDR3 contains 15 residues. In DNA form, the CDR3 reads TGTGCCAGCAGGTCCACAGGGGGCCGGGGGGAAAAACTGTTTTTT. It codes for CASRSTGGRGEKLFF.

This clone was observed a handful of times. The CDR3 loop is CASSIGPRAGNQPQHF. CDR3 DNA: TGTGCCAGTAGTATCGGCCCCAGGGCCGGCAATCAGCCCCAGCATTTT. The chain couples TRBV19 to TRBJ1-5; weak D call: TRBD1 (5 bases). The CDR3 is made up of 16 amino acids. The V and J ends lost 3 bases and 2 bases respectively, with 14 bases between them. The germline gives CDR1 LNHDA, CDR2 SQIVND (reference sequence).

There are a few counts of this clone. The V gene is TRBV19, the J gene TRBJ1-5, with a tentative D call TRBD1 (5 bases). The CDR3 extends over 14 amino acids. Per the germline V gene, CDR1 is LNHDA and CDR2 is SQIVND (reference sequence). Trimming took off 9 bases at V and 3 bases at J, with 15 bases between the two ends. The CDR3 is CASSNTGDNQPQHF. The CDR3 DNA follows: TGTGCCAGCTCAAATACGGGGGACAATCAGCCCCAGCATTTT.

J is TRBJ1-3 and V is TRBV7-2; D remains unclear. This CDR3 is built from 14 residues. V dropped 5 bases and J dropped 2 bases, with 10 bases sitting between them. The germline V gene encodes CDR1 SGHTA and CDR2 FQGNSA. The CDR3 DNA reads as TGTGCCAGCAGCCCGACTGGACCTGGAAACACCATATATTTT. It encodes CASSPTGPGNTIYF.

This chain links TRBV4-2 with TRBJ2-7; D not certain. Germline assignment: CDR1 LGHNA and CDR2 YNFKEQ. V gave up 1 base and J gave up 0 bases, with 7 bases separating them. CDR3 size: 14 residues. DNA for the CDR3: TGTGCCAGCAGCCAAGTGACGGGCTCCTACGAGCAGTACTTC. This encodes CASSQVTGSYEQYF.

This chain joins TRBV27 and TRBJ2-7; D remains unclear. Germline V CDR1 and CDR2: MNHEY, SMNVEV (reference sequence). The CDR3 has 15 amino acids. Trimming shortened V by 8 bases and J by 3 bases, and 20 bases separated the two germline ends. This CDR3 reads CASRPRPGTHYEQYF. In nucleotides, the CDR3 is TGTGCCAGCCGCCCTCGACCGGGCACCCACTACGAGCAGTACTTC.

This rearrangement joins TRBV5-1 to TRBJ2-5; D is unclear. The germline V gene has CDR1 SGHRS and CDR2 YFSETQ. Trimming removed 6 bases at V and 4 bases at J, with 25 bases between. The CDR3 sequence is 17 residues long. The CDR3 reads CASNATLCWGVRETQYF. Here the CDR3 DNA reads TGCGCCAGCAACGCTACCTTGTGTTGGGGTGTGCGAGAGACCCAGTACTTC. The entire variable domain, with the rest obtained from reference TRBV5-1 and TRBJ2-5, is as follows: KAGVTQTPRYLIKTRGQQVTLSCSPISGHRSVSWYQQTPGQGLQFLFEYFSETQRNKGNFPGRFSGRQFSNSRSEMNVSTLELGDSALYLCASNATLCWGVRETQYFGPGTRLLVL.

The chain carries TRBV30 and TRBJ1-2; D not resolved. V was clipped by 6 bases and J by 0 bases, with 14 bases between them. CDR3 length equals 14 residues. The germline gives CDR1 GTSNPN, CDR2 SVGIG (reference sequence). The CDR3 loop is CACAEGSSNYGYTF. CDR3 coding DNA: TGTGCCTGCGCGGAGGGCAGCTCTAACTATGGCTACACCTTC.

The chain uses TRBV29-1 and TRBJ2-4; no clear D gene. The CDR3 loop spans 11 amino acids. Germline-derived CDR1 and CDR2 are SQVTM and ANQGSEA. Trimming left V 7 bases short and J 8 bases short, with 12 bases between. The CDR3 DNA reads TGCAGCGCCACTCAAAGTTACATTCAGTACTTC. This gives the protein CSATQSYIQYF.

The DNA of the CDR3 is TGTGCCAGCAGTCTCAGGGGGGCCGGCGAGACCCAGTACTTC. Translating it yields CASSLRGAGETQYF. This sequence joins TRBV2 and TRBJ2-5; maybe TRBD1 (7 bases). Germline CDR1 SNHLY, CDR2 FYNNEI. CDR3 length: 14 residues. The V gene lost 5 bases and the J gene lost 5 bases, with 15 bases spanning the gap. Variable domain in full (rest from reference TRBV2 and TRBJ2-5): EPEVTQTPSHQVTQMGQEVILRCVPISNHLYFYWYRQILGQKVEFLVSFYNNEISEKSEIFDDQFSVERPDGSNFTLKIRSTKLEDSAMYFCASSLRGAGETQYFGPGTRLLVL.

V usage is TRBV6-5 and J usage is TRBJ1-2; D gene uncertain. The CDR3 covers 14 residues. CDR1 and CDR2 (germline): MNHEY, SVGAGI. V lost 6 bases and J 4 bases, leaving 15 bases between the germline ends. The DNA for the CDR3 is TGTGCCAGCAGCGACCGTAGCGGGCCCTATGGCTACACCTTC. Protein sequence: CASSDRSGPYGYTF.

V is TRBV6-5 and J is TRBJ2-3, with 7 bases lining up with TRBD1. The CDR3 is 13 amino acids. Trimming removed 2 bases from V and 6 bases from J; junction bases left unmatched: 2. The germline gives CDR1 MNHEY, CDR2 SVGAGI. The CDR3 bases are TGTGCCAGCAGTTACGCGACAGGGGATACGCAGTATTTT. Protein product: CASSYATGDTQYF.

The chain employs TRBV5-1 and TRBJ2-1; 8 nucleotides agree with TRBD2. Germline V gene sequence: CDR1 SGHRS, CDR2 YFSETQ. V lost 2 bases to trimming and J lost 4 bases; unmatched junction nucleotides: 5. CDR3 length: 15 amino acids. This CDR3 is CASSLMGLGYNEQFF. DNA of the CDR3: TGCGCCAGCAGCTTAATGGGACTAGGGTACAATGAGCAGTTCTTC.

This clone has only a few counts. The chain is built from TRBV29-1 and TRBJ1-2, with D possibly TRBD1 on 5 matching bases. Looked up from germline, CDR1 is SQVTM and CDR2 is ANQGSEA. This CDR3 is built from 12 residues. The ends were cut back, 6 bases at V and 2 bases at J, with 10 bases in the middle. The CDR3 DNA reads as TGCAGCGTCGGCGACAGCAACTATGGCTACACCTTC. This sequence encodes CSVGDSNYGYTF. The variable domain in full, completed from reference TRBV29-1 and TRBJ1-2, reads SAVISQKPSRDICQRGTSLTIQCQVDSQVTMMFWYRQQPGQSLTLIATANQGSEATYESGFVIDKFPISRPNLTFSTLTVSNMSPEDSSIYLCSVGDSNYGYTFGSGTRLTVV.

This chain uses TRBV10-1 with TRBJ1-2; 9 positions match TRBD1. This CDR3 has 16 amino acids. Germline V gene data show CDR1 as WNHNN and CDR2 as SYGVQD (reference sequence). V trimming: 4 bases; J trimming: 2 bases; junction bases outside the gene matches: 8. Here the CDR3 DNA reads TGCGCCAGCAGTGCAAGGAGACAGGGGGTGAACTATGGCTACACCTTC. Amino acids: CASSARRQGVNYGYTF.

The rearrangement joins TRBV6-1 to TRBJ2-7; D remains unclear. Trimming took off 5 bases at V and 1 base at J, with 6 bases between the two ends. Germline V CDR1 and CDR2: MNHNS, SASEGT. This CDR3 contains 12 residues. CDR3 in amino acids: CASSRASYEQYF. In DNA, the CDR3 is TGTGCCAGCAGTCGGGCTTCCTACGAGCAGTACTTC.

J is TRBJ2-2 and V is TRBV4-2, with 7 bases that match TRBD2. The CDR3 loop spans 15 amino acids. J gave up 5 bases and V 0 bases, and 3 bases lay outside the gene matches. Germline assignment: CDR1 LGHNA and CDR2 YNFKEQ. Here the CDR3 DNA reads TGTGCCAGCAGCCAAGAAGGGCGGGGGACCGGGGAGCTGTTTTTT. Its protein is CASSQEGRGTGELFF.

The V gene is TRBV7-8, the J gene TRBJ1-5, with D unclear. V was clipped by 5 bases and J by 8 bases, with 10 bases between them. The CDR3 has 12 residues. Germline CDR1 SGHVS, CDR2 FQNEAQ. The CDR3: CASSAGRKPQHF. CDR3 DNA sequence: TGTGCCAGCAGCGCAGGTCGTAAGCCCCAGCATTTT.

The chain employs TRBV5-3 and TRBJ1-3; a weak D match, TRBD1 (5 bases). TRBV5-3 counts as an open reading frame of uncertain function. This CDR3 comprises 16 residues. The V gene lost 7 bases and the J gene lost 3 bases, with 20 bases spanning the gap. CDR3 loop: CARRNSSQDLGNTIYF. The CDR3, as DNA: TGTGCCAGACGCAACTCCTCACAGGATCTTGGAAACACCATATATTTT.

This chain links TRBV18 with TRBJ2-3, with TRBD2 matching 7 bases. The CDR3 length is 13 residues. Germline values: CDR1 KGHSH, CDR2 LQKENI. V gave up 4 bases and J gave up 3 bases; unmatched junction bases: 1. The CDR3 nucleotides are TGTGCCAGCTCACAGGGAGGGACAGATACGCAGTATTTT. This codes for CASSQGGTDTQYF. Variable domain in full (rest from reference TRBV18 and TRBJ2-3): NAGVMQNPRHLVRRRGQEARLRCSPMKGHSHVYWYRQLPEEGLKFMVYLQKENIIDESGMPKERFSAEFPKEGPSILRIQQVVRGDSAAYFCASSQGGTDTQYFGPGTRLTVL.

J is TRBJ1-2 and V is TRBV7-9, with TRBD1 identical over 7 bases. Germline V CDR1 and CDR2: SEHNR, FQNEAQ (reference sequence). V gave up 1 base and J gave up 5 bases; unmatched junction bases: 4. The CDR3 runs to 14 residues. CDR3 nucleotides: TGTGCCAGCAGCTTAGGAGACAGGGAGTATGGCTACACCTTC. This codes for CASSLGDREYGYTF.

The rearrangement joins TRBV5-4 to TRBJ2-3; 11 bases fit TRBD1. Per the germline V gene, CDR1 is SGHNT and CDR2 is YYREEE (reference sequence). The CDR3 is 16 residues long. The trim removed 1 base at V and 4 bases at J, leaving 5 bases unmatched. The DNA of the CDR3 is TGTGCCAGCAGCTTGACCGGGACAGGGGGTCCAGATACGCAGTATTTT. Translated, it gives CASSLTGTGGPDTQYF.

This clone appeared a few times. This sequence joins TRBV19 and TRBJ1-5; D ambiguous. The germline V gene has CDR1 LNHDA and CDR2 SQIVND (reference sequence). With 1 base removed from V and 9 bases from J, the gap between germline ends came to 10 bases. CDR3 length: 13 residues. CDR3: CASSIASYAPQHF. The CDR3 nucleotides read TGTGCCAGTAGTATAGCCTCATACGCGCCCCAGCATTTT.

V is TRBV18 and J is TRBJ1-3; D is ambiguous. Germline CDR1 and CDR2: KGHSH and LQKENI. The length of the CDR3 is 12 residues. The V and J ends lost 0 bases and 8 bases respectively, with 5 bases between them. The CDR3 nucleotides are TGTGCCAGCTCACCACCGGCGGACACCATATATTTT. This translates into CASSPPADTIYF.

The chain uses TRBV27 and TRBJ1-2; D call uncertain. The germline gives CDR1 MNHEY, CDR2 SMNVEV (reference sequence). With 5 bases removed from V and 4 bases from J, the gap between germline ends came to 17 bases. CDR3 length: 15 residues. This chain's CDR3 is CASSLQPTVSYGYTF. DNA for the CDR3: TGTGCCAGCAGTCTACAGCCCACCGTGAGCTATGGCTACACCTTC.

This clone was detected only a few times. This CDR3 is CASSLVGRDEAFF. The DNA for the CDR3 is TGTGCCAGCAGCTTGGTTGGCAGGGATGAAGCTTTCTTT. The chain employs TRBV5-4 and TRBJ1-1, with D perhaps TRBD1 (5 bases). The V end lost 0 bases, the J end lost 7 bases, and 10 bases lay between the germline ends. CDR1 SGHNT and CDR2 YYREEE come from the germline V gene (reference sequence). The CDR3 contains 13 residues.